The rows below give T cell receptor beta chains drawn from one sample of a study of T cells in Graves' hyperthyroidism and ophthalmopathy. One entry per CDR3 protein results from TCRdb running MiXCR on the multiplex PCR reads. Of 200,000 to 250,000 distinct CDR3 sequences listed, 17% are singletons. Specimen: blood. The source is a man aged 45-65 years with Graves' hyperthyroidism. Both conserved end residues are part of each CDR3. Fields, in order: CDR3 length, J gene, V gene, D gene, clone size, CDR3 protein, CDR3 DNA. D genes are given only for firm matches. Some rows mark clone size as missing; the rest say once, few, many or name a class of expanded clone.

len: 15; j_gene: TRBJ1-1; v_gene: TRBV9; d_gene: .; abundance: .; CDR3aa: CANSYRDGKNTEAFF; CDR3nt: TGTGCCAACAGCTATCGGGACGGAAAGAACACTGAAGCTTTCTTT
len: 15; j_gene: TRBJ1-1; v_gene: TRBV27; d_gene: .; abundance: many; CDR3aa: CASSRDIVFDTEAFF; CDR3nt: TGTGCCAGCAGCAGGGACATCGTTTTCGACACTGAAGCTTTCTTT
len: 14; j_gene: TRBJ1-2; v_gene: TRBV20-1; d_gene: .; abundance: many; CDR3aa: CSARDHSGGSGYTF; CDR3nt: TGCAGTGCTAGAGATCACAGCGGGGGTAGTGGCTACACCTTC
len: 15; j_gene: TRBJ2-3; v_gene: TRBV27; d_gene: .; abundance: many; CDR3aa: CASSFEGVGTDTQYF; CDR3nt: TGTGCCAGCAGTTTTGAGGGGGTCGGCACAGATACGCAGTATTTT
len: 15; j_gene: TRBJ2-1; v_gene: TRBV20-1; d_gene: TRBD2; abundance: .; CDR3aa: CSAPHVLAGGREQFF; CDR3nt: TGCAGTGCTCCGCATGTGCTAGCGGGAGGCCGGGAGCAGTTCTTC
len: 14; j_gene: TRBJ2-2; v_gene: TRBV20-1; d_gene: TRBD2; abundance: many; CDR3aa: CSAKSGANTGELFF; CDR3nt: TGCAGTGCTAAGAGCGGGGCTAACACCGGGGAGCTGTTTTTT
len: 13; j_gene: TRBJ1-1; v_gene: TRBV20-1; d_gene: .; abundance: many; CDR3aa: CSAGPGEGTEAFF; CDR3nt: TGCAGTGCTGGCCCAGGGGAGGGCACTGAAGCTTTCTTT
len: 14; j_gene: TRBJ1-6; v_gene: TRBV27; d_gene: .; abundance: many; CDR3aa: CASSPTGLNSPLHF; CDR3nt: TGTGCCAGCAGCCCAACAGGGTTGAATTCACCCCTCCACTTT
len: 15; j_gene: TRBJ2-7; v_gene: TRBV20-1; d_gene: .; abundance: many; CDR3aa: CSALPLALKSHEQYF; CDR3nt: TGCAGTGCTTTGCCTCTAGCTTTGAAAAGTCACGAGCAGTACTTC
len: 14; j_gene: TRBJ2-7; v_gene: TRBV7-2; d_gene: TRBD1; abundance: .; CDR3aa: CASSLRQGFSEQYF; CDR3nt: TGTGCCAGCAGCTTAAGACAGGGTTTTAGCGAGCAGTACTTC
len: 18; j_gene: TRBJ2-3; v_gene: TRBV5-6; d_gene: TRBD2; abundance: many; CDR3aa: CASSLGVAGGPSGDTQYF; CDR3nt: TGTGCCAGCAGCTTGGGAGTAGCGGGAGGGCCTTCGGGAGATACGCAGTATTTT
len: 18; j_gene: TRBJ2-7; v_gene: TRBV6-1; d_gene: TRBD1; abundance: few; CDR3aa: CASSSPIFSTGGPVGQYF; CDR3nt: TGTGCCAGCAGCTCACCAATATTCTCGACAGGGGGACCCGTAGGGCAGTACTTC
len: 13; j_gene: TRBJ2-7; v_gene: TRBV20-1; d_gene: TRBD2; abundance: few; CDR3aa: CSVDLAGTYEQYF; CDR3nt: TGCAGTGTAGATCTAGCGGGGACCTACGAGCAGTACTTC
len: 11; j_gene: TRBJ2-1; v_gene: TRBV11-3; d_gene: .; abundance: .; CDR3aa: CASTALDEQFF; CDR3nt: TGTGCCAGCACCGCCCTAGATGAGCAGTTCTTC
len: 14; j_gene: TRBJ2-7; v_gene: TRBV20-1; d_gene: TRBD2; abundance: many; CDR3aa: CSAPAGGSSYEQYF; CDR3nt: TGCAGTGCCCCAGCGGGAGGGAGCTCCTACGAGCAGTACTTC
len: 16; j_gene: TRBJ2-3; v_gene: TRBV5-1; d_gene: TRBD2; abundance: few; CDR3aa: CASRVLRGGAADTQYF; CDR3nt: TGCGCCAGCAGGGTATTACGGGGGGGCGCGGCAGATACGCAGTATTTT
len: 13; j_gene: TRBJ2-7; v_gene: TRBV20-1; d_gene: TRBD2; abundance: many; CDR3aa: CSATGTSGYEQYF; CDR3nt: TGCAGTGCTACGGGGACTAGCGGCTACGAGCAGTACTTC
len: 11; j_gene: TRBJ2-1; v_gene: TRBV3-1; d_gene: .; abundance: many; CDR3aa: CASSKGGEQFF; CDR3nt: TGTGCCAGCAGCAAGGGGGGGGAGCAGTTCTTC
len: 14; j_gene: TRBJ2-7; v_gene: TRBV6-2/TRBV6-3; d_gene: TRBD2; abundance: .; CDR3aa: CASSYRSGRYEQYF; CDR3nt: TGTGCCAGCAGTTACCGAAGCGGGAGGTACGAGCAGTACTTC
len: 12; j_gene: TRBJ1-2; v_gene: TRBV28; d_gene: TRBD1; abundance: many; CDR3aa: CASRGQGLFDTF; CDR3nt: TGTGCCAGCAGGGGACAGGGTCTTTTCGACACCTTC
len: 16; j_gene: TRBJ1-2; v_gene: TRBV20-1; d_gene: TRBD1; abundance: many; CDR3aa: CSARDQYTGTAYGYTF; CDR3nt: TGCAGTGCTAGAGACCAGTATACCGGGACAGCGTATGGCTACACCTTC
len: 14; j_gene: TRBJ1-1; v_gene: TRBV30; d_gene: .; abundance: medium-sized; CDR3aa: CAWSVGGTNTEAFF; CDR3nt: TGTGCCTGGAGTGTAGGGGGGACGAACACTGAAGCTTTCTTT
len: 14; j_gene: TRBJ2-1; v_gene: TRBV18; d_gene: TRBD1; abundance: many; CDR3aa: CASSGRTGTNEQFF; CDR3nt: TGTGCCAGCTCAGGTCGGACAGGAACCAATGAGCAGTTCTTC
len: 16; j_gene: TRBJ1-4; v_gene: TRBV7-9; d_gene: .; abundance: many; CDR3aa: CASSLNQGRGDEKLFF; CDR3nt: TGTGCCAGCAGCTTAAATCAAGGCCGTGGGGATGAAAAACTGTTTTTT
len: 11; j_gene: TRBJ1-2; v_gene: TRBV12-3/TRBV12-4; d_gene: .; abundance: many; CDR3aa: CAIRGAYGYTF; CDR3nt: TGTGCCATCCGGGGTGCCTATGGCTACACCTTC
len: 18; j_gene: TRBJ1-5; v_gene: TRBV28; d_gene: TRBD1; abundance: few; CDR3aa: CASSLSGRQGARNQPQHF; CDR3nt: TGTGCCAGCAGTTTATCGGGGAGGCAGGGGGCTCGGAATCAGCCCCAGCATTTT
len: 14; j_gene: TRBJ1-3; v_gene: TRBV2; d_gene: TRBD1; abundance: many; CDR3aa: CASRAQGSGNTIYF; CDR3nt: TGTGCCAGCAGGGCACAGGGGTCTGGAAACACCATATATTTT
len: 20; j_gene: TRBJ2-2; v_gene: TRBV19; d_gene: .; abundance: .; CDR3aa: CASSKGQASLAGANTGELFF; CDR3nt: TGTGCCAGTAGTAAAGGACAGGCTTCCTTAGCGGGTGCGAACACCGGGGAGCTGTTTTTT
len: 16; j_gene: TRBJ2-1; v_gene: TRBV29-1; d_gene: TRBD1; abundance: few; CDR3aa: CSVDGTVMNSYNEQFF; CDR3nt: TGCAGCGTTGACGGGACAGTAATGAATTCCTACAATGAGCAGTTCTTC
len: 15; j_gene: TRBJ2-7; v_gene: TRBV6-5; d_gene: .; abundance: few; CDR3aa: CASSYQGEGSYEQYF; CDR3nt: TGTGCCAGCAGTTATCAGGGAGAGGGCTCCTACGAGCAGTACTTC
len: 12; j_gene: TRBJ2-1; v_gene: TRBV2; d_gene: .; abundance: many; CDR3aa: CASSETDSEQFF; CDR3nt: TGTGCCAGCAGTGAAACTGACAGTGAGCAGTTCTTC
len: 14; j_gene: TRBJ2-5; v_gene: TRBV5-1; d_gene: .; abundance: few; CDR3aa: CASSLDSGWETQYF; CDR3nt: TGCGCCAGCAGCTTGGACAGTGGGTGGGAGACCCAGTACTTC
len: 16; j_gene: TRBJ2-7; v_gene: TRBV4-3; d_gene: TRBD2; abundance: few; CDR3aa: CASSQVFKREPYEQYF; CDR3nt: TGCGCCAGCAGCCAAGTATTCAAGCGGGAACCCTACGAGCAGTACTTC
len: 16; j_gene: TRBJ2-1; v_gene: TRBV20-1; d_gene: TRBD2; abundance: .; CDR3aa: CSARPKTSGIIDEQFF; CDR3nt: TGCAGTGCTAGACCCAAAACTAGCGGGATTATTGATGAGCAGTTCTTC
len: 15; j_gene: TRBJ2-5; v_gene: TRBV13; d_gene: .; abundance: few; CDR3aa: CASSSTPTGQETQYF; CDR3nt: TGTGCCAGCAGCTCGACGCCGACAGGTCAAGAGACCCAGTACTTC
len: 17; j_gene: TRBJ2-6; v_gene: TRBV25-1; d_gene: .; abundance: few; CDR3aa: CASSDSAGHSGANVLTF; CDR3nt: TGTGCCAGCAGTGACTCTGCAGGGCACTCTGGGGCCAACGTCCTGACTTTC
len: 16; j_gene: TRBJ1-1; v_gene: TRBV6-1; d_gene: .; abundance: many; CDR3aa: CASTGRQDTTRTEAFF; CDR3nt: TGTGCCAGCACCGGAAGACAGGACACCACGCGCACTGAAGCTTTCTTT
len: 13; j_gene: TRBJ1-1; v_gene: TRBV10-3; d_gene: .; abundance: many; CDR3aa: CAISEWRDTEAFF; CDR3nt: TGTGCCATCAGTGAATGGCGGGACACTGAAGCTTTCTTT
len: 16; j_gene: TRBJ1-4; v_gene: TRBV7-8; d_gene: .; abundance: .; CDR3aa: CASSSLRVSTNEKLFF; CDR3nt: TGTGCCAGCAGTTCCCTCCGGGTTTCAACTAATGAAAAACTGTTTTTT
len: 14; j_gene: TRBJ2-5; v_gene: TRBV11-2; d_gene: TRBD1; abundance: many; CDR3aa: CASRLGTGEETQYF; CDR3nt: TGTGCCAGCAGGTTAGGGACAGGGGAGGAGACCCAGTACTTC
len: 17; j_gene: TRBJ2-1; v_gene: TRBV11-2; d_gene: TRBD2; abundance: few; CDR3aa: CASSLPPSGRAHNEQFF; CDR3nt: TGTGCCAGCAGCCTACCCCCTAGCGGGAGGGCCCACAATGAGCAGTTCTTC
len: 14; j_gene: TRBJ2-3; v_gene: TRBV2; d_gene: .; abundance: .; CDR3aa: CASSPNGLTDTQYF; CDR3nt: TGTGCCAGCAGCCCCAACGGGCTCACAGATACGCAGTATTTT
len: 14; j_gene: TRBJ1-4; v_gene: TRBV7-2; d_gene: .; abundance: .; CDR3aa: CASSDRGLGGKLFF; CDR3nt: TGTGCCAGCAGCGACCGGGGCCTTGGCGGAAAACTGTTTTTT
len: 14; j_gene: TRBJ2-7; v_gene: TRBV7-9; d_gene: .; abundance: many; CDR3aa: CASSSAGSSYEQYF; CDR3nt: TGTGCCAGCAGCTCAGCGGGCAGCTCCTACGAGCAGTACTTC
len: 15; j_gene: TRBJ2-7; v_gene: TRBV28; d_gene: TRBD1; abundance: many; CDR3aa: CASSSPGQAAYEQYF; CDR3nt: TGTGCCAGCAGCTCCCCAGGACAGGCAGCCTACGAGCAGTACTTC
len: 14; j_gene: TRBJ2-2; v_gene: TRBV6-5; d_gene: TRBD1; abundance: .; CDR3aa: CASNRGQHTGELFF; CDR3nt: TGTGCCAGTAACAGGGGTCAGCACACCGGGGAGCTGTTTTTT
len: 13; j_gene: TRBJ1-2; v_gene: TRBV11-2; d_gene: TRBD1; abundance: many; CDR3aa: CASSLGQGSGYTF; CDR3nt: TGTGCCAGCAGCCTTGGACAGGGCAGCGGCTACACCTTC
len: 15; j_gene: TRBJ2-5; v_gene: TRBV25-1; d_gene: TRBD1; abundance: .; CDR3aa: CASSGITGGSETQYF; CDR3nt: TGTGCCAGCAGTGGAATAACAGGGGGCAGCGAGACCCAGTACTTC
len: 12; j_gene: TRBJ2-7; v_gene: TRBV12-3/TRBV12-4; d_gene: .; abundance: many; CDR3aa: CASSFRKSEQYF; CDR3nt: TGTGCCAGCAGTTTCAGGAAGAGCGAGCAGTACTTC
len: 16; j_gene: TRBJ1-4; v_gene: TRBV28; d_gene: TRBD1; abundance: few; CDR3aa: CASSFSEAGGREKLFF; CDR3nt: TGTGCCAGCAGTTTCTCCGAGGCAGGGGGCAGGGAAAAACTGTTTTTT
len: 15; j_gene: TRBJ2-7; v_gene: TRBV14; d_gene: TRBD1; abundance: many; CDR3aa: CASSQRGRGPREQYF; CDR3nt: TGTGCCAGCAGCCAGCGAGGTAGGGGGCCGCGCGAGCAGTACTTC
len: 13; j_gene: TRBJ2-1; v_gene: TRBV5-5; d_gene: .; abundance: .; CDR3aa: CASSHDSYNEQFF; CDR3nt: TGCGCCAGCAGCCACGACAGTTACAATGAGCAGTTCTTC
len: 16; j_gene: TRBJ2-4; v_gene: TRBV28; d_gene: TRBD2; abundance: many; CDR3aa: CASRTSGRRAKNIQYF; CDR3nt: TGTGCCAGCCGGACTAGCGGGAGACGGGCCAAAAACATTCAGTACTTC
len: 17; j_gene: TRBJ2-1; v_gene: TRBV7-9; d_gene: .; abundance: .; CDR3aa: CASLGGGAGSSYNEQFF; CDR3nt: TGTGCCAGCTTAGGAGGGGGTGCAGGGAGCTCCTACAATGAGCAGTTCTTC